These T cell receptor beta chains were read from a single sample in a study of blood T cell repertoires in COVID-19. TCRdb keeps only in-frame clones here, not all; method: immunoSEQ multiplex PCR. The sample carries 55,000 to 80,000 clones, roughly 80% recorded once. Sequencing was performed on peripheral blood. These receptors all come from a man aged 70 or older with acute or convalescent COVID-19. CDR3s leave out the opening cysteine and the closing phenylalanine or tryptophan. Clone size is not always given. Where it is, it says once, few, many or a class for expanded clones.

>TRBV28|TRBJ1-5|NA
ASGQYGNQPQH
>TRBV5-4|TRBJ2-7|few
ASSPLRENSEQY
>TRBV5-1|TRBJ2-2|NA
ASSPRENTGELF
>TRBV19|TRBJ1-4|NA
ASSETGPGEKLF
>TRBV3-1/TRBV3-2|TRBJ2-7|NA
ASSQVGTGPDEQY
>TRBV5-1|TRBJ2-7|NA
ASSLAPASYEQY
>TRBV7-6|TRBJ1-1|NA
ASSLAAGGATEAF
>TRBV12-5|TRBJ1-2|NA
ASGFTGDPGGYT
>TRBV7-2|TRBJ1-2|NA
ASDGGTGSNYGYT
>TRBV28|TRBJ2-1|NA
ASSLSEGRLYNEQF
>TRBV24-1|TRBJ1-2|NA
ATSERDNYGYT
>TRBV5-4|TRBJ2-7|few
ASSEGTGGYEQY
>TRBV28|TRBJ1-6|NA
ASSPSGTGVESPLH
>TRBV4-1|TRBJ2-1|NA
ASEAHLSGRIPREQF
>TRBV5-1|TRBJ2-7|once
ASSLEYVSEQY
>TRBV14|TRBJ1-4|once
ASSPSGVDEKLF
>TRBV7-2|TRBJ2-7|NA
ASSLERDRIYEQY
>TRBV5-4|TRBJ2-3|NA
ASSLDLSSGSEGTDTQY
>TRBV5-1|TRBJ1-1|NA
ASSLYQGLFTEAF
>TRBV19|TRBJ2-2|NA
ASNRQGALNTGELF
>TRBV28|TRBJ2-7|NA
ASSDPLGSGNYEQY
>TRBV6-5|TRBJ1-1|NA
ASSSATGGNTEAF
>TRBV30|TRBJ1-2|NA
AWKSRQGDYGYT
>TRBV6-5|TRBJ1-5|NA
ASSRDRDQPQH
>TRBV7-9|TRBJ2-7|NA
ASSFSGRPPYEQY
>TRBV6-2/TRBV6-3|TRBJ2-3|NA
ASSSLAVQLTDTQY
>TRBV19|TRBJ2-7|NA
ATSTRRPAEQY
>TRBV21-1|TRBJ1-3|NA
ASSKEGAFGLSGNTIY
>TRBV7-2|TRBJ2-3|NA
ASSFNGGSSTQY
>TRBV6-5|TRBJ1-1|NA
ASSSGGNTEAF
>TRBV12-3/TRBV12-4|TRBJ2-3|NA
ASSLAGKDTQY
>TRBV4-2|TRBJ1-5|NA
ASSQGGQGLNQPQH